The 25 T cell receptor beta chains below all came from one sample that was sequenced in a study of blood T cell repertoires in COVID-19. Method: immunoSEQ multiplex PCR; TCRdb's copy keeps in-frame clones and lacks some. Of about 210,000 clones in the sample, about 86% were seen once. The sequenced sample consisted of PBMCs or T cells enriched from blood (not recorded which). The receptors shown here come from a woman between 45 and 60 years old with acute COVID-19.

This clone has a single count. The CDR3 is CASSYSPSVGTGELFF. DNA of the CDR3: TGTGCCAGCAGTTACTCGCCTAGCGTAGGCACCGGGGAGCTGTTTTTT. The V call is TRBV6-5, the J call TRBJ2-2, with a tentative D call TRBD2 (6 bases). The length of the CDR3 is 16 residues. Germline CDR1 reads MNHEY; CDR2 reads SVGAGI. The V gene lost 0 bases and the J gene lost 4 bases, with 12 bases spanning the gap.

V usage is TRBV5-5 and J usage is TRBJ1-5; perhaps TRBD1 as D (6 bases). The germline CDR1 and CDR2 sequences are SGHKS and YYEKEE (reference sequence). The CDR3 has 16 amino acids. Between the trimmed V and J ends, which lost 0 bases and 1 base, there was a span of 11 bases. The CDR3 spells CASSLDPGTSNQPQHF. CDR3 DNA: TGTGCCAGCAGCTTGGATCCTGGGACAAGCAATCAGCCCCAGCATTTT.

This chain joins TRBV5-4 and TRBJ1-5; weak D call: TRBD1 (6 bases). This CDR3 is 15 amino acids long. V lost 4 bases to trimming and J lost 2 bases, with 13 bases between them. Germline-derived CDR1 and CDR2 are SGHNT and YYREEE (reference sequence). The CDR3 protein is CASSVQGGGNQPQHF. The CDR3 region has the DNA TGTGCCAGCAGCGTACAGGGTGGGGGCAATCAGCCCCAGCATTTT.

The rearrangement links TRBV11-1 to TRBJ2-7; the D gene is possibly TRBD1 (6 bases). V lost 1 base, J lost 7 bases, and 11 bases lay in between. The germline V gene encodes CDR1 SGHAT and CDR2 FQDESV (reference sequence). The CDR3 has 13 residues. The CDR3 reads CASSLGSTGEQYF. CDR3 in DNA: TGTGCCAGCAGCTTAGGGTCCACAGGGGAGCAGTACTTC.

This clone was counted a few times. This chain connects TRBV3-1 (or the pseudogene TRBV3-2) to TRBJ2-7; 11 bases agree with TRBD1. J was trimmed by 4 bases and V by 6 bases; bases with no gene match: 8. Germline V gene lookup returns CDR1 LGHDT and CDR2 YNNKEL (reference sequence). The CDR3 runs to 15 residues. The CDR3 DNA follows: TGTGCCAGCAGTACCCGGGACAGGGGGAAATACGAGCAGTACTTC. Its protein is CASSTRDRGKYEQYF.

V gene TRBV10-3 combines with J gene TRBJ1-6; TRBD1 matches at 10 bases. The CDR3 consists of 15 residues. With 6 bases clipped from V and 10 bases from J, the junction kept 9 bases outside the gene matches. The germline V gene encodes CDR1 ENHRY and CDR2 SYGVKD. CDR3 bases: TGTGCCATCAGGAATCCGGGACAGGGGCACTCACCCCTCCACTTT. It specifies CAIRNPGQGHSPLHF.

J is TRBJ1-2 and V is TRBV7-9, with unresolved D. Looked up from germline, CDR1 is SEHNR and CDR2 is FQNEAQ (reference sequence). The CDR3 has 13 amino acids. The V and J ends lost 1 base and 3 bases respectively, with 6 bases between them. The CDR3 reads CASSLEQHYGYTF. CDR3 DNA: TGTGCCAGCAGCTTAGAACAGCACTATGGCTACACCTTC.

V usage is TRBV5-5 and J usage is TRBJ2-1; D possibly corresponds to TRBD1 (6 bases). CDR1 and CDR2 from the germline V gene are SGHKS and YYEKEE (reference sequence). The CDR3 has 15 residues. V gave up 0 bases and J gave up 0 bases, with 7 bases separating them. CDR3 protein: CASSLADSSYNEQFF. CDR3 coding DNA: TGTGCCAGCAGCTTGGCGGACAGCTCCTACAATGAGCAGTTCTTC.

This clone was counted only a few times. V and J are TRBV28 and TRBJ2-7; D might be TRBD1 (6 bases). Trimming shortened V by 10 bases and J by 2 bases, and 15 bases separated the two germline ends. The CDR3 is 13 residues long. Germline V CDR1 and CDR2: MDHEN, SYDVKM. CDR3 sequence (DNA): TGTGCCACCCACCGGGACATCCCCTACGAGCAGTACTTC. It codes for CATHRDIPYEQYF.

J is TRBJ1-2 and V is TRBV6-4, with 10 positions matching TRBD1. The CDR3 spans 16 residues. Germline values: CDR1 MRHNA, CDR2 SNTAGT. Trimming took 3 bases from V and 8 from J; bases not matched to a gene: 12. CDR3 amino acids: CASSEQFTGTGEGYTF. The CDR3 region has the DNA TGTGCCAGCAGTGAGCAATTTACCGGGACAGGGGAAGGCTACACCTTC.

The rearrangement uses TRBV7-2 and TRBJ2-7; the D gene is possibly TRBD2 (6 bases). Trimming took 3 bases from V and 5 from J, leaving 14 bases between them. Per germline, CDR1 SGHTA and CDR2 FQGNSA. The CDR3 is 14 residues long. CDR3 bases: TGTGCCAGCAGCTTTCAACTAGCAGTTAACGAGCAGTACTTC. As protein: CASSFQLAVNEQYF.

This clone was counted only a few times. This chain joins TRBV24-1 and TRBJ1-5; possible D gene TRBD1, 6 bases. This CDR3 contains 22 residues. The V end lost 0 bases, the J end lost 4 bases, and 30 bases lay between the germline ends. Germline V gives CDR1 KGHDR, CDR2 SFDVKD. CDR3 nucleotides: TGTGCCACCAGTGATTTGCAGATCCGGGGGGGGGCCCTTACTCGAGTGAATCAGCCCCAGCATTTT. Protein product: CATSDLQIRGGALTRVNQPQHF.

The chain couples TRBV27 to TRBJ1-2; TRBD1 might be the D (6 bases). From germline, CDR1 is MNHEY and CDR2 SMNVEV (reference sequence). V was pared by 6 bases and J by 0 bases, with 11 bases between. The CDR3 length is 14 residues. The CDR3 DNA reads as TGTGCCAGCAGGGCCAACAGGGCTAACTATGGCTACACCTTC. Translated: CASRANRANYGYTF.

This clone was found many times. The J gene is TRBJ1-1, the V gene TRBV9; D possibly corresponds to TRBD1 (6 bases). V gave up 4 bases and J gave up 4 bases, with 17 bases separating them. In germline, CDR1 is SGDLS, CDR2 YYNGEE. The CDR3 extends over 15 amino acids. The CDR3 reads CASSSRGGVSTEAFF. The CDR3 DNA sequence: TGTGCCAGCAGCTCGAGGGGGGGCGTCAGCACTGAAGCTTTCTTT.

V gene TRBV5-4 combines with J gene TRBJ1-4, with D possibly matching TRBD1 (6 bases). CDR3 length: 15 amino acids. Germline-derived CDR1 and CDR2 are SGHNT and YYREEE (reference sequence). Trimming shortened V by 4 bases and J by 4 bases, and 14 bases separated the two germline ends. CDR3 sequence reads: CASSPAGANNEKLFF. In DNA form, the CDR3 reads TGTGCCAGCAGCCCCGCGGGGGCGAATAATGAAAAACTGTTTTTT.

The chain combines TRBV7-8 with TRBJ1-5; no definite D call. CDR3 length: 16 amino acids. Per the germline V gene, CDR1 is SGHVS and CDR2 is FQNEAQ. V was clipped by 1 base and J by 0 bases, with 10 bases between them. The CDR3 protein is CASSLDSPVSNQPQHF. The CDR3 DNA sequence: TGTGCCAGCAGCTTAGATTCCCCAGTTAGCAATCAGCCCCAGCATTTT.

This rearrangement joins TRBV19 to TRBJ2-2; 9 nucleotides align to TRBD2. CDR3 length: 17 amino acids. V dropped 7 bases and J dropped 5; count of bases not matched to a gene: 14. CDR1 and CDR2 (germline): LNHDA, SQIVND (reference sequence). CDR3 DNA sequence: TGTGCCAGTACAAGCCTAGCGGGACTCCAAGGGACCGGGGAGCTGTTTTTT. Translation: CASTSLAGLQGTGELFF.

The chain joins TRBV6-6 to TRBJ1-2; D is possibly TRBD1 (5 bases). The CDR3 consists of 14 residues. The ends were cut back, 2 bases at V and 5 bases at J, with 12 bases in the middle. Germline V gene data show CDR1 as MNHNY and CDR2 as SVGAGI (reference sequence). CDR3 in amino acids: CASSYADKAYGYTF. CDR3 nucleotides: TGTGCCAGCAGTTACGCGGACAAGGCGTATGGCTACACCTTC.

The gene calls are TRBV10-1 and TRBJ2-7, with 10 bases that match TRBD2. With V trimmed by 7 bases and J by 6 bases, 12 bases remained unmatched. The length of the CDR3 is 15 residues. From germline, CDR1 is WNHNN and CDR2 SYGVQD (reference sequence). CDR3 DNA sequence: TGCGCCAGCACCATACTAGGGACTAGCGACTGCGAGCAGTACTTC. It codes for CASTILGTSDCEQYF.

J is TRBJ1-5 and V is TRBV6-6; tentatively, D is TRBD1 (5 bases). The CDR3 totals 15 residues. Germline CDR1 MNHNY, CDR2 SVGAGI (reference sequence). V lost 0 bases, J lost 0 bases, and 6 bases lay in between. CDR3 region: CASSYSGVSNQPQHF. CDR3 sequence (DNA): TGTGCCAGCAGTTACTCAGGGGTTAGCAATCAGCCCCAGCATTTT.

The V and J genes are TRBV4-1 and TRBJ2-7; TRBD1 might be the D (6 bases). Germline CDR1 MGHRA, CDR2 YSYEKL. The ends were cut back, 5 bases at V and 2 bases at J, with 16 bases in the middle. The CDR3 spans 15 residues. CDR3 residues: CASSVREKGAYEQYF. The DNA for the CDR3 is TGCGCCAGCAGCGTAAGGGAAAAGGGGGCCTACGAGCAGTACTTC.

This clone was seen many times. The CDR3 nucleotides are TGCGCCAGCAGCTTGTCTAGCGGGATGAGCTCCTACAATGAGCAGTTCTTC. This encodes CASSLSSGMSSYNEQFF. This chain joins TRBV5-1 and TRBJ2-1, with TRBD2 matching over 9 bases. The V and J ends lost 1 base and 0 bases, in that order; junction bases with no gene match: 5. The CDR3 runs 17 residues. CDR1 and CDR2 (germline): SGHRS, YFSETQ.

The sample holds a few counts of this clone. The chain carries TRBV6-5 and TRBJ2-6; weak D call: TRBD1 (5 bases). The CDR3 contains 15 residues. Per germline, CDR1 MNHEY and CDR2 SVGAGI. The V and J ends lost 7 bases and 0 bases respectively, with 10 bases between them. Here the CDR3 reads CASTVTGSGANVLTF. The CDR3 DNA reads TGTGCCAGCACCGTAACAGGCTCTGGGGCCAACGTCCTGACTTTC.

The chain links TRBV12-5 to TRBJ2-2; perhaps TRBD1 as D (5 bases). This CDR3 spans 15 amino acids. Trimming stripped 1 base from V and 2 bases from J, with 8 bases between. Per germline, CDR1 LGHNT and CDR2 FRNRAP. The DNA for the CDR3 is TGTGCTAGTGGTTTGGGGCAGGGAAACACCGGGGAGCTGTTTTTT. It encodes CASGLGQGNTGELFF.

This clone has only a few counts. The CDR3 bases are TGTGCCAGCAGCTTAGGATTAGGGGGCCAGAACACCATATATTTT. As protein: CASSLGLGGQNTIYF. V gene TRBV7-8 combines with J gene TRBJ1-3, with 7 bases identical to TRBD1. This CDR3 is built from 15 residues. With V trimmed by 1 base and J by 7 bases, 7 bases remained unmatched. In germline, CDR1 is SGHVS, CDR2 FQNEAQ. The full variable domain, rest sourced from reference TRBV7-8 and TRBJ1-3, is GAGVSQSPRYKVAKRGQDVALRCDPISGHVSLFWYQQALGQGPEFLTYFQNEAQLDKSGLPSDRFFAERPEGSVSTLKIQRTQQEDSAVYLCASSLGLGGQNTIYFGEGSWLTVV.